Included here is one T cell receptor beta chain sequence, with context. Its antigen is undetermined. V shed 4 bases and J shed 6 bases, with 15 bases lying between them. The CDR3 consists of 15 residues. Germline assignment: CDR1 MGHRA and CDR2 YSYEKL. Deep was the level used in running the assay. Data came from immunoSEQ multiplex PCR; TCRdb stores just in-frame clones and leaves some out. The table shows 2 million to 2.5 million clones, with approximately 95% occurring only once. This record belongs to a study of shared clonotypes between healthy human individuals. The study's findings and limits: Sharing across four donors was highest in naive CD4 (around 5%) and lowest in memory CD8 (around 0.4%).

The source is a man in his late teens or twenties in good health. Some clones in this sample may be carry-over from other donors' samples. The sequenced sample consisted of naive CD4+ T cells from PBMCs. This sample's subset: CD45RA+ positively selected. This rearrangement joins TRBV4-1 to TRBJ1-4; no definite D call. CDR3 loop: CASSPGTQPHEKLFF. CDR3 DNA: TGCGCCAGCAGCCCCGGTACCCAGCCGCATGAAAAACTGTTTTTT.